Below are 30 T cell receptor beta chains sequenced from a single sample in a study of metastatic and nonmetastatic thyroid tumors. TCRdb re-called the PCR reads with MiXCR. Of around 53,000 clones in the sample, approximately 22% are singletons; the top ten hold 4% to 5%. Before thyroid surgery, none of the patients had received any treatment. The sample was blood. These receptors came from a female donor with papillary thyroid cancer or a benign thyroid nodule (not recorded which). Some clones in this sample may be carry-over from other donors' samples.

This clone was detected many times. V and J are TRBV20-1 and TRBJ2-1; TRBD2 aligns across 13 bases. Germline CDR1 and CDR2: DFQATT and SNEGSKA (reference sequence). This CDR3 contains 16 residues. With 4 bases clipped from V and 9 bases from J, the junction kept 12 bases outside the gene matches. The CDR3, as DNA: TGCAGTGCTACCCGGCCGAGACTAGCGGGAGGAAGTGAGCAGTTCTTC. Protein sequence: CSATRPRLAGGSEQFF.

The table lists this clone with a few counts. A much more abundant neighbour one base away suggests this may be a read error. This sequence joins TRBV15 and TRBJ2-7; D gene unclear. Trimming removed 2 bases at V and 9 bases at J, with 8 bases between. The germline CDR1 and CDR2 sequences are LNHNV and YYDKDF (reference sequence). The CDR3 is made up of 11 amino acids. CDR3: CATSRLGWQYF. The CDR3 nucleotides are TGTGCCACCAGCAGACTCGGGTGGCAGTACTTC.

The sample holds many counts of this clone. The gene calls are TRBV6-4 and TRBJ1-1; perhaps TRBD1 as D (6 bases). Germline CDR1 reads MRHNA; CDR2 reads SNTAGT. Trimming pared 5 bases from V and 4 bases from J, leaving 26 bases between. The CDR3 extends over 18 amino acids. The CDR3 bases are TGTGCCAGCAGTCCGGATGGGGGGGCGAATAGGGTGGCCACTGAAGCTTTCTTT. This sequence encodes CASSPDGGANRVATEAFF.

This clone has ten or more counts. V usage is TRBV12-3 or TRBV12-4 and J usage is TRBJ1-1; D call uncertain. The V end was cut by 2 bases, the J end by 0 bases, with 1 base between. The CDR3 length is 12 residues. The CDR3 region has the DNA TGTGCCAGCAGTTTACTGAACACTGAAGCTTTCTTT. Protein: CASSLLNTEAFF.

This clone was observed at least ten times. The chain has TRBV3-1 and TRBJ2-7, with TRBD2 matching over 7 bases. Unmatched junction bases numbered 8, after V lost 8 bases and J lost 1 base. This CDR3 spans 14 amino acids. CDR1 is LGHDT, CDR2 YNNKEL, per germline (reference sequence). CDR3 bases: TGTGCCAGCGCCATGGGGGGGGGATCCTACGAGCAGTACTTC. Its translation is CASAMGGGSYEQYF.

This clone was seen repeatedly, ten times or more. V is TRBV5-1 and J is TRBJ2-7; TRBD1 agrees at 7 bases. The germline CDR1 and CDR2 sequences are SGHRS and YFSETQ. V lost 4 bases to trimming and J lost 6 bases; unmatched junction nucleotides: 7. The CDR3 is 13 residues long. CDR3 amino acids: CASSIPTGTEQYF. The CDR3 DNA follows: TGCGCCAGCAGCATACCGACAGGGACCGAGCAGTACTTC. Drawing the rest from reference TRBV5-1 and TRBJ2-7, the complete variable domain is KAGVTQTPRYLIKTRGQQVTLSCSPISGHRSVSWYQQTPGQGLQFLFEYFSETQRNKGNFPGRFSGRQFSNSRSEMNVSTLELGDSALYLCASSIPTGTEQYFGPGTRLTVT.

This clone appeared many times. This chain links TRBV6-1 with TRBJ2-5; D is unresolved. Germline CDR1 reads MNHNS; CDR2 reads SASEGT. V shed 5 bases and J shed 4 bases, with 17 bases lying between them. The CDR3 is 15 residues long. The chain's CDR3 is CASSSRPIDGETQYF. Written as DNA, the CDR3 is TGTGCCAGCAGTAGCCGCCCGATAGATGGAGAGACCCAGTACTTC.

This clone was counted at least ten times. V gene TRBV7-9 combines with J gene TRBJ2-2; possible D gene TRBD1, 5 bases. The CDR3 spans 14 residues. CDR1 and CDR2 from the germline V gene are SEHNR and FQNEAQ (reference sequence). Trimming pared 5 bases from V and 5 bases from J, leaving 12 bases between. CDR3: CASSKTPGTGELFF. CDR3 DNA sequence: TGTGCCAGCAGCAAGACTCCAGGGACCGGGGAGCTGTTTTTT.

Of note for this clone: With a much larger clone just one base away, this may be a read error. The J gene is TRBJ2-4, the V gene TRBV2; D is uncertain. Germline loops: CDR1 SNHLY, CDR2 FYNNEI. V was pared by 7 bases and J by 0 bases, with 19 bases between. CDR3 length equals 17 residues. CDR3 region: CASIELRVGEAKNIQYF. The CDR3 DNA reads as TGTGCCAGCATTGAGCTTCGGGTCGGCGAAGCCAAAAACATTCAGTACTTC.

This clone was observed at least ten times. DNA for the CDR3: TGTGCCAGCAGCTTCAGAGCAACTAATGAAAAACTGTTTTTT. It is translated as CASSFRATNEKLFF. The J gene is TRBJ1-4, the V gene TRBV11-2; no definite D call. V was shortened by 3 bases and J by 0 bases, with 5 bases between the two germline ends. CDR1 and CDR2 (germline): SGHAT, FQNNGV. CDR3 length: 14 amino acids.

V usage is TRBV18 and J usage is TRBJ1-2; no clear D gene. The V end was cut by 2 bases, the J end by 8 bases, with 12 bases between. Germline values: CDR1 KGHSH, CDR2 LQKENI. The CDR3 has 13 amino acids. The CDR3 DNA reads TGTGCCAGCTCACCATCCGATACTCGAGGCTACACCTTC. Translated: CASSPSDTRGYTF.

As regards this clone: The junction departs from the called germline gene at one end, perhaps through a read error. The genes are TRBV5-1 and TRBJ2-1; D not certain. The CDR3 is 15 amino acids. In germline, CDR1 is SGHRS, CDR2 YFSETQ. The CDR3 loop is CTSSLGHLSYNEQFF. The CDR3 nucleotides are TGCACCAGCAGCTTGGGTCACCTCTCCTACAATGAGCAGTTCTTC.

This clone was counted between two and nine times. This may be a read error: a much more frequent sequence differs by one nucleotide. The same CDR3 is also encoded by other DNA sequences in this sample. The chain uses TRBV29-1 and TRBJ2-7, with D perhaps given as TRBD1 or TRBD2 (5 bases each). V lost 5 bases and J lost 6, with 23 bases in between. Germline V CDR1 and CDR2: SQVTM, ANQGSEA. The CDR3 length is 15 residues. CDR3 region: CSVRGLELVPSEQYF. CDR3 bases: TGCAGCGTTAGGGGTTTGGAACTAGTACCTTCCGAGCAGTACTTC.

This clone was detected a few times. This chain links TRBV6-2 or TRBV6-3 with TRBJ1-5; D possibly corresponds to TRBD1 (5 bases). Germline values: CDR1 MNHEY, CDR2 SVGEGT. V lost 6 bases to trimming and J lost 9 bases, with 21 bases between them. The CDR3 is made up of 15 amino acids. The CDR3 nucleotides are TGTGCCAGCAGAGACGACAGAGATCGAGGTCGGCCCCAGCATTTT. Its protein is CASRDDRDRGRPQHF.

This clone showed up just a few times. In DNA, the CDR3 is TGTGCCAGCAGCTTGGGGGAGGTCAATGAGCAGTTCTTC. Its protein product is CASSLGEVNEQFF. The chain uses TRBV7-9 and TRBJ2-1; maybe TRBD2 (6 bases). Per the germline V gene, CDR1 is SEHNR and CDR2 is FQNEAQ (reference sequence). The CDR3 has 13 amino acids. V was trimmed by 3 bases and J by 6 bases, leaving 9 bases between them.

The table lists this clone with many counts. The chain has TRBV6-1 and TRBJ2-7, with 8 bases that match TRBD1. CDR1 and CDR2 (germline): MNHNS, SASEGT. Trimming cost V 5 bases and J 4 bases; bases outside gene matches: 10. CDR3 length equals 15 residues. DNA for the CDR3: TGTGCCAGCAGTCCCGGGGACAGGATATGGTACGAGCAGTACTTC. Translating gives CASSPGDRIWYEQYF.

In its sample, this clone was seen many times. This chain uses TRBV5-4 with TRBJ2-7; the match to TRBD2 covers 10 bases. Unmatched junction bases numbered 9, after V lost 4 bases and J lost 5 bases. Germline V gene lookup returns CDR1 SGHNT and CDR2 YYREEE (reference sequence). The CDR3 is 15 amino acids. CDR3 bases: TGTGCCAGCAGCCAAAATAGCGGGAGGCGGAACGAGCAGTACTTC. Its translation: CASSQNSGRRNEQYF.

This clone was seen repeatedly, ten times or more. The chain joins TRBV19 to TRBJ2-1; 11 bases line up with TRBD2. V lost 3 bases, J lost 3 bases, and 4 bases stayed unmatched. CDR3 length equals 16 residues. The germline V gene has CDR1 LNHDA and CDR2 SQIVND (reference sequence). The CDR3 protein is CASSMGGTSGYNEQFF. Here the CDR3 DNA reads TGTGCCAGTAGTATGGGGGGGACTAGCGGCTACAATGAGCAGTTCTTC.

This clone has a handful of counts. The V and J genes are TRBV5-6 and TRBJ1-2; D is undetermined. Per the germline V gene, CDR1 is SGHDT and CDR2 is YYEEEE. The CDR3 extends over 16 amino acids. V gave up 7 bases and J gave up 5 bases, with 24 bases separating them. Here the CDR3 DNA reads TGTGCCAGCTCCATTACCGGGTACCTCTTATATTATGGCTACACCTTC. Translation: CASSITGYLLYYGYTF.

This clone was counted once. A much larger clonotype is one base distant, so this may be a read error. Written as DNA, the CDR3 is TGTGCCAGCAGCTTAGGGGGGGCCTCCAAACACATTCAGTACTTC. Its protein is CASSLGGASKHIQYF. This chain joins TRBV5-4 and TRBJ2-4, with D maybe TRBD2 (7 bases). CDR1 and CDR2 from the germline V gene are SGHNT and YYREEE (reference sequence). CDR3 size: 15 residues.

This clone showed up many times. The V and J genes are TRBV5-1 and TRBJ1-5; TRBD1 matches 8 bases. Germline CDR1 reads SGHRS; CDR2 reads YFSETQ. The CDR3 runs 15 residues. The V and J ends lost 4 bases and 0 bases, in that order; junction bases with no gene match: 3. CDR3 protein: CASSPGGRSNQPQHF. The CDR3 DNA follows: TGCGCCAGCAGCCCAGGGGGCCGTAGCAATCAGCCCCAGCATTTT.

This clone occurred many times. The chain joins TRBV5-1 to TRBJ1-1; perhaps TRBD1 as D (5 bases). The CDR3 spans 14 residues. With 1 base removed from V and 1 base from J, the gap between germline ends came to 8 bases. Germline assignment: CDR1 SGHRS and CDR2 YFSETQ. The CDR3 is CASSLSRANTEAFF. The CDR3 bases are TGCGCCAGCAGCTTGTCCAGGGCGAACACTGAAGCTTTCTTT.

This clone was counted once. This may arise from a read error, as a much more abundant clone is one base away. Other DNA sequences of this sample code for an identical CDR3. The chain recombines TRBV7-2 with TRBJ2-3; no definite D call. CDR3 size: 13 residues. Trimming stripped 3 bases from V and 3 bases from J, with 7 bases between. The germline V gene has CDR1 SGHTA and CDR2 FQGNSA. CDR3 bases: TGTGCCAGCAGCTTGCGGATAACAGATACGCAGTATTTT. It is translated as CASSLRITDTQYF.

This clone was recorded at least ten times. V is TRBV20-1 and J is TRBJ2-1; 7 nucleotides line up with TRBD1. The trim removed 6 bases at V and 6 bases at J, leaving 8 bases unmatched. The length of the CDR3 is 13 residues. The germline V gene has CDR1 DFQATT and CDR2 SNEGSKA (reference sequence). The CDR3 DNA reads TGCAGTGCCCCGACAGGGAAGTCCAATGAGCAGTTCTTC. Amino acids: CSAPTGKSNEQFF.

The chain combines TRBV7-8 with TRBJ2-2; the D gene could be TRBD1 or TRBD2 (5 bases each). The CDR3 runs 16 residues. Trimming took off 3 bases at V and 4 bases at J, with 15 bases between the two ends. CDR1 is SGHVS and CDR2 is FQNEAQ in the germline V gene. In DNA, the CDR3 is TGTGCCAGCAGCTTGGGACGGTGCGGCATCACCGGGGAGCTGTTTTTT. It yields the protein CASSLGRCGITGELFF.

This clone showed up many times. V is TRBV10-1 and J is TRBJ2-2, with unresolved D. The CDR3 is 15 residues long. Germline-derived CDR1 and CDR2 are WNHNN and SYGVQD (reference sequence). Trimming removed 4 bases from V and 0 bases from J, with 9 bases in between. CDR3: CASSGGSANTGELFF. CDR3 nucleotide sequence: TGCGCCAGCAGTGGAGGCTCCGCGAACACCGGGGAGCTGTTTTTT.

This clone has ten or more counts. CDR3 loop: CASSSLSWGTDTQYF. The CDR3 DNA follows: TGCGCCAGCAGCTCCCTGTCTTGGGGCACAGATACGCAGTATTTT. The chain combines TRBV5-1 with TRBJ2-3; D is undetermined. Trimming took 3 bases from V and 1 from J, leaving 12 bases between them. The V gene's germline CDR1 is SGHRS and CDR2 YFSETQ. The CDR3 contains 15 residues.

V and J are TRBV5-1 and TRBJ2-1; 8 bases align to TRBD2. The CDR3 spans 13 residues. V was clipped by 4 bases and J by 8 bases; unmatched bases: 5. Germline CDR1 reads SGHRS; CDR2 reads YFSETQ. The DNA of the CDR3 is TGCGCCAGCAGCCTCAGACTAGCGTATGAGCAGTTCTTC. This gives the protein CASSLRLAYEQFF.

This clone was found many times. This chain joins TRBV19 and TRBJ2-3; the D is unclear. CDR1 is LNHDA, CDR2 SQIVND, per germline (reference sequence). This CDR3 comprises 14 residues. Trimming removed 5 bases at V and 4 bases at J, with 13 bases between. CDR3 sequence reads: CASSPTPSADTQYF. The CDR3 nucleotides read TGTGCCAGTAGTCCTACGCCCTCCGCAGATACGCAGTATTTT.

The chain links TRBV3-1 to TRBJ2-7; D uncertain. The germline V gene encodes CDR1 LGHDT and CDR2 YNNKEL (reference sequence). Trimming removed 7 bases at V and 4 bases at J, with 14 bases between. The CDR3 runs 13 residues. The CDR3 loop is CASILPWWYEQYF. CDR3 nucleotide sequence: TGTGCCAGCATCCTACCTTGGTGGTACGAGCAGTACTTC.